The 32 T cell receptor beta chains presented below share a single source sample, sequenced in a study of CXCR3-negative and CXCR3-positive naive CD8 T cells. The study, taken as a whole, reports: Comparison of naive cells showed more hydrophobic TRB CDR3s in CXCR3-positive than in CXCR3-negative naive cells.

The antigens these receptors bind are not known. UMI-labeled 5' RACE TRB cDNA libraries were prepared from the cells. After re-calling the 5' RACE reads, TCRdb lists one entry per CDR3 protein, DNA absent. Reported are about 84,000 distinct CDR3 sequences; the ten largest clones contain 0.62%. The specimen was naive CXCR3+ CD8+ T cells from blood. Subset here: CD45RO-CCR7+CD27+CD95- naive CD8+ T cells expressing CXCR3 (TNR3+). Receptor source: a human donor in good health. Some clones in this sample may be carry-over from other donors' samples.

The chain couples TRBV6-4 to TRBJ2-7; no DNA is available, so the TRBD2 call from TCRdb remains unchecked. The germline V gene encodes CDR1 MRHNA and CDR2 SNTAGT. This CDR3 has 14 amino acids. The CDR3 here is CARAGGGPTYEQYF.

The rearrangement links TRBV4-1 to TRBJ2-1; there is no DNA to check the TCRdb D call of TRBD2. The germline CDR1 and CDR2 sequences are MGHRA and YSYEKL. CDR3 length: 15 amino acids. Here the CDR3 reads CASSSTLAVYNEQFF.

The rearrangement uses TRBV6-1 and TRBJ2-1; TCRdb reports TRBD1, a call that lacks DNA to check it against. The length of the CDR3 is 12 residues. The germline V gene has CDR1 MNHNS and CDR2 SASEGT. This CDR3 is CASSEGADEQFF.

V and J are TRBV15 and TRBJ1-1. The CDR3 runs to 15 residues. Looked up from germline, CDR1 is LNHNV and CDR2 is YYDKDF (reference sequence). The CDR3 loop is CATSSRHELNTEAFF. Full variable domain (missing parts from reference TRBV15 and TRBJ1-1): DAMVIQNPRYQVTQFGKPVTLSCSQTLNHNVMYWYQQKSSQAPKLLFHYYDKDFNNEADTPDNFQSRRPNTSFCFLDIRSPGLGDTAMYLCATSSRHELNTEAFFGQGTRLTVV.

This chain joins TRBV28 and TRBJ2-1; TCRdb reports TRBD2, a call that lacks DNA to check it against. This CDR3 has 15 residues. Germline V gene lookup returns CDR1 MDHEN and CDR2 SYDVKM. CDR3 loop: CASSLPGGRYNGQFF.

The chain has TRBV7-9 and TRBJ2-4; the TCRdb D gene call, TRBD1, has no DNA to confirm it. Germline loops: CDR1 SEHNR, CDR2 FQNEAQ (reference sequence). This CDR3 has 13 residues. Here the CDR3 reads CASLRTGDLSQYF.

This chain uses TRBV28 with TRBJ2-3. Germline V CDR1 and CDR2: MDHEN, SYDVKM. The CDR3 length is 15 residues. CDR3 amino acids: CASSLEDAGTDTQYF.

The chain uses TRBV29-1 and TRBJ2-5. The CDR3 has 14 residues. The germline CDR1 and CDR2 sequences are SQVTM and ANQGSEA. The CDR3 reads CSVEGGPWRETQYF.

The CDR3: CASSLFLLTAEVMGLNTEAFF. The V gene is TRBV28, the J gene TRBJ1-1. This CDR3 comprises 21 residues. CDR1 is MDHEN and CDR2 is SYDVKM in the germline V gene.

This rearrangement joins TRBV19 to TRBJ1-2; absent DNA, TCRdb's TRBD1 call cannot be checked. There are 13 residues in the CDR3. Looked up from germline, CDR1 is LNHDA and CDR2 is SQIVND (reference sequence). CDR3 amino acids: CASSVPGLHGYTF.

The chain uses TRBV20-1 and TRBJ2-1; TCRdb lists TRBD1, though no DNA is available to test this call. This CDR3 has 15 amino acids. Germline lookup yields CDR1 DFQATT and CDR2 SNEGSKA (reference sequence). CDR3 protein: CSARLMAGDMNEQFF.

CDR3 residues: CASPKPARGGSYNEQFF. The rearrangement joins TRBV12-3 or TRBV12-4 to TRBJ2-1. The CDR3 has 17 residues.

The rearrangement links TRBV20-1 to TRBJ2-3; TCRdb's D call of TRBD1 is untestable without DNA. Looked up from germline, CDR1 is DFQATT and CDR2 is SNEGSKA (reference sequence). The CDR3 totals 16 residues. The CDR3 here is CSARDLAGTITDTQYF.

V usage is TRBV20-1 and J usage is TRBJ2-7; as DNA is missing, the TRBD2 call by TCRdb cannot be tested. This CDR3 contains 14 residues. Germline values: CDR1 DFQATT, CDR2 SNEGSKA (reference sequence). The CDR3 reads CSATAPGLNYEQYF.

The CDR3 here is CASSFYINLQGSALEQYF. The chain uses TRBV28 and TRBJ2-7; the TRBD1 assignment by TCRdb is unverifiable without DNA. Germline V gene lookup returns CDR1 MDHEN and CDR2 SYDVKM. The CDR3 is made up of 18 amino acids.

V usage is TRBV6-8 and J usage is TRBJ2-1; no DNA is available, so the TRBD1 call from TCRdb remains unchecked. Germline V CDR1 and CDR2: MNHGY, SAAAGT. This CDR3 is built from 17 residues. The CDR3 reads CASSYPTGGNRYNEQFF.

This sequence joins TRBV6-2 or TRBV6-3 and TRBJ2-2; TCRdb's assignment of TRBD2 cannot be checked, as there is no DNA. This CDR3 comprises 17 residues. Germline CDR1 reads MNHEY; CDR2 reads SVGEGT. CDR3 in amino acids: CASSYSPGRDITGELFF.

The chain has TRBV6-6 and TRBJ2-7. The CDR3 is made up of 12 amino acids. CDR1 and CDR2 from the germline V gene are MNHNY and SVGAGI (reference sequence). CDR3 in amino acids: CASSPGPLEQYF.

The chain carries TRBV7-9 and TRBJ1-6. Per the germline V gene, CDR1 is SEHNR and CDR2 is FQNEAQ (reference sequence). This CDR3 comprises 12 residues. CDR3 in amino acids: CASRAGGSPLHF.

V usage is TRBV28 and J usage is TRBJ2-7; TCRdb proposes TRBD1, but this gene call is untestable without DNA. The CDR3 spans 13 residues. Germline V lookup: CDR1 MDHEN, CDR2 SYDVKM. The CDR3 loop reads CASRDIHSYEQYF.

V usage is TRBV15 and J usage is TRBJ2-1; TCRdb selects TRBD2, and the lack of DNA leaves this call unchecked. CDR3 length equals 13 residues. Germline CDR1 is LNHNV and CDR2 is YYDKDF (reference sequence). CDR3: CATSWEGGNEQFF.

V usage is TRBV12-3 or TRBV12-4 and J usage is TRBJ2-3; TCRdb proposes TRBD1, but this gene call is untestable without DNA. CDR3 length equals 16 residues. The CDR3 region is CASRRRDTTFTDTQYF.

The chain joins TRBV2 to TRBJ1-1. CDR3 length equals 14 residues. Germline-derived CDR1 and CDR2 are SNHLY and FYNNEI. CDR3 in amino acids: CASSEARLNTEAFF. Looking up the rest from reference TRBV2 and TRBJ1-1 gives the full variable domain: EPEVTQTPSHQVTQMGQEVILRCVPISNHLYFYWYRQILGQKVEFLVSFYNNEISEKSEIFDDQFSVERPDGSNFTLKIRSTKLEDSAMYFCASSEARLNTEAFFGQGTRLTVV.

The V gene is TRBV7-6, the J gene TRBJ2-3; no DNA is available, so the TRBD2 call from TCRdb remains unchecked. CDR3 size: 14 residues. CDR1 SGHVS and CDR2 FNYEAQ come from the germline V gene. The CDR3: CASSSNGGTDTQYF.

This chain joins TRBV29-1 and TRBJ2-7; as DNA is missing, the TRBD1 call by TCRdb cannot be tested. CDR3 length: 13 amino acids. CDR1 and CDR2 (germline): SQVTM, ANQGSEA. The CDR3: CSVGTGISYEQYF.

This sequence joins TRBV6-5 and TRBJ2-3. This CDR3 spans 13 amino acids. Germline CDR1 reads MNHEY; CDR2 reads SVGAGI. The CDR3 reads CASSYSNIDTQYF.

CDR3 loop: CASSPGTGASNQPQHF. The chain employs TRBV6-2 or TRBV6-3 and TRBJ1-5; TCRdb proposes TRBD1, but this gene call is untestable without DNA. CDR3 length: 16 residues. CDR1 is MNHEY, CDR2 SVGEGT, per germline.

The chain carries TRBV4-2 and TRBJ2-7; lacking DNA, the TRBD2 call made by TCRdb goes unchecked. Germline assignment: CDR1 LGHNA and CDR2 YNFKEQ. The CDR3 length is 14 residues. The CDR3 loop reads CASSLLAGEAEQYF.

The CDR3 loop is CAINSGGAGYTF. The genes are TRBV10-3 and TRBJ1-2; there is no DNA to check the TCRdb D call of TRBD1. Germline V gene data show CDR1 as ENHRY and CDR2 as SYGVKD. The CDR3 is 12 residues long.

The CDR3 sequence: CASRGTAAETQYF. This chain uses TRBV12-3 or TRBV12-4 with TRBJ2-5; with no DNA, the TCRdb D assignment of TRBD1 cannot be verified. This CDR3 is 13 amino acids long.

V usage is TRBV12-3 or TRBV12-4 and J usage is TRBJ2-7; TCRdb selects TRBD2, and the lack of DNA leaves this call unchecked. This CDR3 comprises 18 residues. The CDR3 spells CASSTIGLAGGRYYEQYF.

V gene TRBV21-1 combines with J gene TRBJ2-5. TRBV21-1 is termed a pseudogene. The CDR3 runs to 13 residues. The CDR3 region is CASTYPSRETQYF.